This entry concerns a single T cell receptor (beta chain). Its specificity is not known. The entry originates in a study of shared clonotypes between healthy human individuals. TCRdb's table, derived via immunoSEQ multiplex PCR, lists solely in-frame clones and lacks some. The table includes approximately 740,000 clones, 74% detected once. Overall study results and limits: Clonotypes not shared had lower generation probabilities than those common to all four donors.

All donors qualified as healthy HIV-negative adults and had experienced no recent acute infections or vaccinations. There were only Caucasian adults among the donors, and all lived in Nashville, Tennessee. The sequence came from a woman aged 30 to 39 in good health. Source material: memory CD4+ T cells sorted from blood. Subset: CD45RA-negative fraction.

CDR3 loop: CASSLPGQGTEQYF. In DNA, the CDR3 is TGTGCCAGCAGCCTCCCGGGACAGGGAACCGAGCAGTACTTC. The chain recombines TRBV6-6 with TRBJ2-7; 9 bases align to TRBD1. Germline V gives CDR1 MNHNY, CDR2 SVGAGI (reference sequence). This CDR3 comprises 14 residues. V dropped 6 bases and J dropped 6; count of bases not matched to a gene: 9.